This T cell receptor beta chain was identified during a study of T cells after yellow fever vaccination. Findings and caveats of the study: One caveat is that FACS-sorted repertoires could contain abundant clonotypes contaminating from the bulk population. Post-booster reappearance was seen for most primary-vaccination clones (just over 95% CD4, 80% to 90% CD8).

Making TCR cDNA involved 5'RACE template switching, which added UMIs and a universal primer site. TCRdb independently ran MiXCR on the 5' RACE reads; one entry per CDR3 protein. The sample includes 40,000 to 50,000 distinct CDR3 sequences, about 6.8% of them seen just once. In this sample, this clonotype turned up a few times. The germline CDR1 and CDR2 sequences are SGHNT and YYREEE (reference sequence). V shed 0 bases and J shed 5 bases, with 8 bases lying between them. The CDR3 has 13 amino acids. This sequence joins TRBV5-4 and TRBJ2-5; no clear D gene. This sample comprised CD8+ T cells not binding an NS4B(214-222) dextramer, sorted from PBMCs, obtained 45 days after the yellow fever booster vaccination. The source of this sequence is a man aged 25-40 years who received the YFV17D yellow fever vaccine. CDR3 region: CASSLESRETQYF. The CDR3 DNA sequence: TGTGCCAGCAGCTTGGAGTCTCGGGAGACCCAGTACTTC.